The clone carrying this T cell receptor beta chain was seen only a few times. The antigen is not known. The data originate from a study of T cells in Graves' hyperthyroidism and ophthalmopathy. Overall study results and limits: Blood held most thyroid clonotypes expanded above 0.001 frequency.

The patients, who ranged from 18 to 65 in age, presented with newly diagnosed hyperthyroidism lasting under 2 months. A patient was excluded if there was uncontrolled infection, other autoimmune disease, pregnancy or lactation. Germline CDR1 KGHDR, CDR2 SFDVKD. The ends were cut back, 2 bases at V and 2 bases at J, with 13 bases in the middle. The CDR3 totals 16 residues. The CDR3 regions of TCR beta were amplified from RNA transcripts. TCR CDR3 regions were first amplified by RT-PCR with HTBI primers. TCRdb processed the multiplex PCR reads anew with MiXCR; each CDR3 protein has one entry. The sample lists approximately 630,000 distinct CDR3 sequences, 15% to 20% occurring once.

The sample comprised blood. The sequence came from a woman in her twenties or thirties with Graves' hyperthyroidism. The chain carries TRBV24-1 and TRBJ2-3, with D maybe TRBD2 (5 bases). The CDR3 DNA is TGTGCCACCAGTGATTCGACTATTCTACCCACAGATACGCAGTATTTT. It specifies CATSDSTILPTDTQYF.